Following are 8 T cell receptor beta chains from one sample sequenced in a study of T cell responses to AZD1222 COVID-19 vaccine. Some clones are missing from TCRdb's copy, which holds only in-frame ones; the method was immunoSEQ multiplex PCR. Of 100,000 to 150,000 clones listed, about nine tenths are singletons. The input for sequencing was peripheral blood, taken on day 0 of AZD1222 vaccination. These receptor sequences come from an adult in good health.

The V gene is TRBV15, the J gene TRBJ2-7; D perhaps matches TRBD1 (6 bases). The CDR3 has 13 residues. Trimming stripped 5 bases from V and 4 bases from J, with 12 bases between. CDR1 is LNHNV, CDR2 YYDKDF, per germline (reference sequence). The CDR3 DNA reads TGTGCCACCAGCTTACGGACAGATTACGAGCAGTACTTC. Its translation is CATSLRTDYEQYF.

The CDR3 is CASSLSYQETQYF. The CDR3, as DNA: TGTGCCAGCAGTTTATCCTACCAAGAGACCCAGTACTTC. The chain has TRBV12-3 or TRBV12-4 and TRBJ2-5; D remains unclear. The CDR3 covers 13 residues. The V and J ends lost 2 bases and 0 bases respectively, with 4 bases between them.

The chain couples TRBV6-2 or TRBV6-3 to TRBJ1-1; D may be TRBD1 (6 bases). Between the trimmed V and J ends, which lost 5 bases and 11 bases, there was a span of 12 bases. The CDR3 totals 11 residues. CDR1 and CDR2 from the germline V gene are MNHEY and SVGEGT. The CDR3 loop reads CASSDGQQAFF. The CDR3 DNA sequence: TGTGCCAGCAGTGACGGACAGCAGGCTTTCTTT.

This clone was picked up one time. The V gene is TRBV6-2 or TRBV6-3, the J gene TRBJ2-1; D remains unclear. V dropped 5 bases and J dropped 6 bases, with 8 bases sitting between them. The length of the CDR3 is 12 residues. Germline values: CDR1 MNHEY, CDR2 SVGEGT. The DNA of the CDR3 is TGTGCCAGCAGTCCCCCGGGCAATGAGCAGTTCTTC. Encoded protein: CASSPPGNEQFF.

The chain has TRBV6-2 or TRBV6-3 and TRBJ1-1; no clear D gene. Germline-derived CDR1 and CDR2 are MNHEY and SVGEGT. Trimming pared 4 bases from V and 1 base from J, leaving 7 bases between. The length of the CDR3 is 13 residues. In nucleotides, the CDR3 is TGTGCCAGCAGTTGGGGAGGGAACACTGAAGCTTTCTTT. Translated, it gives CASSWGGNTEAFF.

J is TRBJ1-4 and V is TRBV4-2; no reliable D call. Between the trimmed V and J ends, which lost 0 bases and 6 bases, there was a span of 20 bases. This CDR3 comprises 18 residues. The germline V gene encodes CDR1 LGHNA and CDR2 YNFKEQ. The CDR3 region is CASSQDHTSESYHEKLFF. The DNA of the CDR3 is TGTGCCAGCAGCCAAGATCATACTTCCGAGAGTTACCATGAAAAACTGTTTTTT.

The chain is built from TRBV6-5 and TRBJ1-2; 9 positions match TRBD1. The CDR3 extends over 15 amino acids. V was clipped by 6 bases and J by 2 bases; unmatched bases: 7. The germline CDR1 and CDR2 sequences are MNHEY and SVGAGI. The CDR3 loop is CASRAPGQGNYGYTF. As DNA, the CDR3 is TGTGCCAGCAGAGCCCCAGGACAGGGGAACTATGGCTACACCTTC.

In DNA form, the CDR3 reads TGTGCCAGTAGTTCGAGCGGGGGCGACACCTACGAGCAGTACTTC. Encoded protein: CASSSSGGDTYEQYF. The chain couples TRBV19 to TRBJ2-7, with 8 bases lining up with TRBD2. V lost 5 bases, J lost 2 bases, and 8 bases stayed unmatched. Germline CDR1 and CDR2: LNHDA and SQIVND (reference sequence). This CDR3 spans 15 amino acids.